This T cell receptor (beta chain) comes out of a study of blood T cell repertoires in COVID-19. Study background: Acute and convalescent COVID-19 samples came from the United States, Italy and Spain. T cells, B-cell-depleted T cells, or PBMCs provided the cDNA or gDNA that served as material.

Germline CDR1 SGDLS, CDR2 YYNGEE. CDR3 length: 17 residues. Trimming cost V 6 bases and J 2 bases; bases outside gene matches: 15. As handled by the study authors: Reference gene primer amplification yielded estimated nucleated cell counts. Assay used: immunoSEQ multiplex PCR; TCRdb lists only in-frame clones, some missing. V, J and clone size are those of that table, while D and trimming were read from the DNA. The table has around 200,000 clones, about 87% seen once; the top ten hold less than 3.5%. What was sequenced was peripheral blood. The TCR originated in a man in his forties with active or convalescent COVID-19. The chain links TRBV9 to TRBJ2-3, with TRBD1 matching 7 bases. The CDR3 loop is CASTHGEQGSYTDTQYF. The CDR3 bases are TGTGCCAGCACCCACGGGGAACAGGGGTCCTACACAGATACGCAGTATTTT.